Below, 17 T cell receptor beta chains from the same sample are listed, as sequenced in a study of T cells after somatic rescue of genetic block. The data were produced by immunoSEQ multiplex PCR, yet TCRdb's version contains in-frame clones alone and is incomplete. Of 55,000 to 75,000 clones in the sample, 85% to 95% are singletons; the top ten hold about 3%. Input material: peripheral blood mononuclear cells (PBMCs). The receptors here all came from a man in his forties.

This clone was counted once. The V and J genes are TRBV5-5 and TRBJ1-1; TRBD1 might be the D (5 bases). V lost 3 bases and J lost 4, with 16 bases in between. Germline CDR1 is SGHKS and CDR2 is YYEKEE (reference sequence). This CDR3 is 15 amino acids long. The CDR3 sequence is CASSSSGFGGTEAFF. CDR3 coding DNA: TGTGCCAGCAGCTCTTCGGGATTTGGGGGCACTGAAGCTTTCTTT.

The rearrangement joins TRBV2 to TRBJ1-2, with D tentatively TRBD1 (5 bases). Trimming shortened V by 2 bases and J by 2 bases, and 12 bases separated the two germline ends. The CDR3 length is 15 residues. Germline-derived CDR1 and CDR2 are SNHLY and FYNNEI. CDR3 in amino acids: CASSEIVQGNYGYTF. The CDR3 region has the DNA TGTGCCAGCAGTGAAATCGTTCAGGGCAACTATGGCTACACCTTC.

This clone has just one count. This chain uses TRBV6-6 with TRBJ2-6, with TRBD1 matching 9 bases. Germline V gene data show CDR1 as MNHNY and CDR2 as SVGAGI (reference sequence). Unmatched junction bases numbered 3, after V lost 6 bases and J lost 0 bases. The CDR3 runs to 16 residues. The CDR3 spells CASRTGGNSGANVLTF. Written as DNA, the CDR3 is TGTGCCAGCAGGACAGGGGGAAACTCTGGGGCCAACGTCCTGACTTTC.

J is TRBJ1-6 and V is TRBV15, with 7 bases lining up with TRBD1. Germline trimming cut 4 bases from V and 8 bases from J; bases unmatched to any gene: 8. The CDR3 is made up of 15 amino acids. Germline V CDR1 and CDR2: LNHNV, YYDKDF (reference sequence). The CDR3 spells CATSNRQGGDSPLHF. In DNA, the CDR3 is TGTGCCACCAGCAACCGACAGGGAGGGGATTCACCCCTCCACTTT.

V and J are TRBV15 and TRBJ2-5, with TRBD1 matching over 7 bases. The DNA end lines up better with TRBJ2-7; the J call may be wrong. Germline V gene lookup returns CDR1 LNHNV and CDR2 YYDKDF (reference sequence). The CDR3 extends over 13 amino acids. Here the CDR3 DNA reads TGTGCCACCAGCGGTGGGACAGCCTTCGAGCAGTACTTC. Its translation: CATSGGTAFEQYF.

The V and J genes are TRBV5-1 and TRBJ2-7; D is perhaps TRBD1 (6 bases). The CDR3 has 15 residues. The germline V gene encodes CDR1 SGHRS and CDR2 YFSETQ. V lost 0 bases to trimming and J lost 2 bases, with 12 bases between them. In DNA form, the CDR3 reads TGCGCCAGCAGCTTGGCACCGACAGGTACCTACGAGCAGTACTTC. Its protein product is CASSLAPTGTYEQYF.

The chain combines TRBV4-1 with TRBJ2-1, with TRBD2 matching over 9 bases. The V segment lost 3 bases and the J segment 8 bases; nucleotides outside the gene matches: 14. Germline V gene sequence: CDR1 MGHRA, CDR2 YSYEKL. CDR3 length equals 17 residues. For the CDR3, the DNA is TGCGCCAGCAGCCATCCCAGCGGGACTAGCATGCTCTATGAGCAGTTCTTC. As protein: CASSHPSGTSMLYEQFF.

For this clone: The identical CDR3 is also encoded by other nucleotide sequences in the sample. The V and J genes are TRBV11-3 and TRBJ2-3; D possibly corresponds to TRBD1 (5 bases). Germline V lookup: CDR1 SGHNT, CDR2 YENEEA. Trimming shortened V by 1 base and J by 0 bases, and 8 bases separated the two germline ends. This CDR3 contains 15 residues. CDR3 region: CASSLGGGSTDTQYF. CDR3 DNA sequence: TGTGCCAGCAGCTTAGGGGGCGGCAGCACAGATACGCAGTATTTT.

This clone was observed a single time. The rearrangement uses TRBV7-2 and TRBJ2-7, with unresolved D. The CDR3 is 12 amino acids. Germline CDR1 is SGHTA and CDR2 is FQGNSA. V lost 1 base to trimming and J lost 6 bases, with 7 bases between them. CDR3 loop: CASSLGGGEQYF. The CDR3 bases are TGTGCCAGCAGCTTAGGCGGCGGCGAGCAGTACTTC.

The chain carries TRBV5-1 and TRBJ2-3, with 8 bases identical to TRBD1. The CDR3 spans 14 residues. CDR1 and CDR2 from the germline V gene are SGHRS and YFSETQ. The junction had 10 bases not matched to a gene; V was cut back by 5 bases and J by 8 bases. DNA for the CDR3: TGCGCCAGCAGTGATCCAGGGGGCATAAGTACGCAGTATTTT. Translated, it gives CASSDPGGISTQYF.

This chain links TRBV10-3 with TRBJ2-1; 11 nucleotides line up with TRBD2. J was trimmed by 4 bases and V by 8 bases; bases with no gene match: 7. The CDR3 runs 15 residues. CDR1 and CDR2 from the germline V gene are ENHRY and SYGVKD. The CDR3 DNA reads as TGTGCCATCGGGATTAGCGGGAGGGGTTACAATGAGCAGTTCTTC. Residues: CAIGISGRGYNEQFF.

A few counts support this clone. The chain is built from TRBV10-1 and TRBJ2-2; D uncertain. V lost 3 bases and J 2 bases, leaving 4 bases between the germline ends. Germline CDR1 WNHNN, CDR2 SYGVQD (reference sequence). CDR3 length: 13 amino acids. The CDR3 nucleotides read TGCGCCAGCAGTGAAAGTAACACCGGGGAGCTGTTTTTT. Protein: CASSESNTGELFF.

This chain connects TRBV7-9 to TRBJ1-1; no definite D call. V was cut by 2 bases and J by 7 bases, with 11 bases left in between. CDR1 is SEHNR, CDR2 FQNEAQ, per germline (reference sequence). The CDR3 has 13 residues. CDR3 sequence (DNA): TGTGCCAGCAGCTTATACGGGGTCGGTGAAGCTTTCTTT. It yields the protein CASSLYGVGEAFF.

This chain links TRBV11-2 with TRBJ1-1; maybe TRBD1 (5 bases). Deletions cut 3 bases from V and 1 base from J, with 12 bases between. CDR1 is SGHAT, CDR2 FQNNGV, per germline. The CDR3 is made up of 15 amino acids. CDR3 nucleotide sequence: TGTGCCAGCAGCTTTGAGGCAGGGACGAACACTGAAGCTTTCTTT. Protein: CASSFEAGTNTEAFF. The complete variable domain, with remaining parts taken from reference TRBV11-2 and TRBJ1-1, reads EAGVAQSPRYKIIEKRQSVAFWCNPISGHATLYWYQQILGQGPKLLIQFQNNGVVDDSQLPKDRFSAERLKGVDSTLKIQPAKLEDSAVYLCASSFEAGTNTEAFFGQGTRLTVV.

The genes are TRBV29-1 and TRBJ2-1; 9 nucleotides agree with TRBD2. Germline-derived CDR1 and CDR2 are SQVTM and ANQGSEA. The V gene end was trimmed by 0 bases and the J gene end by 4 bases; junction bases not matched to a gene: 10. The CDR3 runs to 17 residues. The CDR3 DNA reads TGCAGCGTTGAAGAGGCCCAATCCGCGGGAGGGTACAATGAGCAGTTCTTC. Translated, it gives CSVEEAQSAGGYNEQFF.

This clone was counted a few times. This chain links TRBV7-2 with TRBJ2-5, with 8 bases aligning to TRBD2. The V segment lost 6 bases and the J segment 5 bases; nucleotides outside the gene matches: 8. The CDR3 is 14 residues long. Germline V gives CDR1 SGHTA, CDR2 FQGNSA. For the CDR3, the DNA is TGTGCCAGCAGTCGTAGCGGGGCGTCCGAGACCCAGTACTTC. This gives the protein CASSRSGASETQYF.

The chain links TRBV7-2 to TRBJ2-1, with D perhaps matching TRBD2 (6 bases). The CDR3 has 12 amino acids. Germline CDR1 SGHTA, CDR2 FQGNSA. The V end lost 2 bases, the J end lost 12 bases, and 11 bases lay between the germline ends. DNA for the CDR3: TGTGCCAGCAGCTTATCACCCGGGGGGCAGTTCTTC. Amino acids: CASSLSPGGQFF.